The clone carrying this TCR beta chain was recorded a few times. What it recognizes is unknown. The CDR3 sequence is 16 residues long. Looked up from germline, CDR1 is SGDLS and CDR2 is YYNGEE. V dropped 2 bases and J dropped 1 base, with 16 bases sitting between them. The data derive from a study of T cell clones after liver transplantation. Regarding the study as a whole: Compared with third party-reactive sequences, donor-reactive ones declined more, independent of withdrawal success.

Assay used: immunoSEQ multiplex PCR; TCRdb lists only in-frame clones, some missing. The sample lists some 80,000 clones; less than 90% were seen once. Sample: CD4+ T cells from blood, taken around 50 months after liver transplant. The chain couples TRBV9 to TRBJ2-7; maybe TRBD1 (7 bases). This receptor was obtained from a human patient who received a liver transplant. Among the T cells, some may be from the graft donor. CDR3 region: CASSVRGDSTSYEQYF. The CDR3 DNA reads as TGTGCCAGCAGCGTGAGGGGGGACAGTACATCCTACGAGCAGTACTTC. Complete variable domain (other parts from reference TRBV9 and TRBJ2-7): DSGVTQTPKHLITATGQRVTLRCSPRSGDLSVYWYQQSLDQGLQFLIQYYNGEERAKGNILERFSAQQFPDLHSELNLSSLELGDSALYFCASSVRGDSTSYEQYFGPGTRLTVT.